What follows is one T cell receptor (beta chain) and its context. The data were obtained in a study of blood T cell repertoires in COVID-19. The wider study: Sample material is recorded as cDNA or gDNA derived from T cells, B-cell-depleted T cells, or PBMCs.

Sequenced by immunoSEQ multiplex PCR; TCRdb stores in-frame clones only, minus some. The sample shows about 170,000 clones, 85% to 95% of them seen only once. Trimming removed 1 base at V and 2 bases at J, with 12 bases between. The CDR3 totals 15 residues. Per germline, CDR1 SGDLS and CDR2 YYNGEE. Material for sequencing was peripheral blood. The TCR was taken from a woman between 45 and 65 years old with acute or convalescent COVID-19. This sequence joins TRBV9 and TRBJ2-5; D may be TRBD2 (5 bases). CDR3 in amino acids: CASSVSGLKQETQYF. For the CDR3, the DNA is TGTGCCAGCAGCGTAAGCGGTCTTAAACAAGAGACCCAGTACTTC.